Below are 21 T cell receptor beta chains sequenced from a single sample in a study of molecular identifiers for immune sequencing clone quantification. TCRdb reanalysed the PCR reads using MiXCR and keeps one entry per CDR3 protein. The table has some 97,000 distinct CDR3 sequences, approximately 25% seen once. The sequenced sample was naive CD8+ T cells from blood, with Jurkat cell RNA spiked in. Documented subset: FACS-sorted CD8+CD4-CCR7+CD45RA+ naive T cells. Receptors originate from a human donor in good health. Some libraries in this study had Jurkat cell RNA spiked in.

This clonotype was seen ten or more times. The chain is built from TRBV6-2 or TRBV6-3 and TRBJ2-3; D ambiguous. In germline, CDR1 is MNHEY, CDR2 SVGEGT. CDR3 length: 15 amino acids. The V end lost 4 bases, the J end lost 1 base, and 12 bases lay between the germline ends. In DNA form, the CDR3 reads TGTGCCAGCAGTTTTCTAGGGCAAGGCACAGATACGCAGTATTTT. Its translation is CASSFLGQGTDTQYF.

The sample holds many counts of this clonotype. J is TRBJ2-7 and V is TRBV6-1, with a possible D match to TRBD1 (5 bases). V lost 3 bases, J lost 5 bases, and 8 bases lay in between. The CDR3 loop spans 12 amino acids. Looked up from germline, CDR1 is MNHNS and CDR2 is SASEGT. CDR3 residues: CASSELGDEQYF. CDR3 in DNA: TGTGCCAGCAGTGAGTTAGGGGACGAGCAGTACTTC.

This clonotype has at least ten counts. The chain uses TRBV28 and TRBJ1-5; a weak D match, TRBD1 (6 bases). Germline V gives CDR1 MDHEN, CDR2 SYDVKM. This CDR3 is built from 16 residues. The V gene lost 2 bases and the J gene lost 4 bases, with 15 bases spanning the gap. The CDR3 DNA reads TGTGCCAGCAGTTTAACGGCAGGGGTCCGGAATCAGCCCCAGCATTTT. This encodes CASSLTAGVRNQPQHF.

This clonotype was recorded at least ten times. This chain uses TRBV4-2 with TRBJ2-7; 7 positions match TRBD2. V lost 1 base and J lost 0; bases outside the gene matches: 6. The CDR3 length is 16 residues. Germline CDR1 LGHNA, CDR2 YNFKEQ. This CDR3 reads CASSQVASGSSYEQYF. The CDR3 bases are TGTGCCAGCAGCCAAGTGGCTAGCGGCAGCTCCTACGAGCAGTACTTC.

The chain combines TRBV2 with TRBJ2-1, with D perhaps TRBD1 (5 bases). CDR1 and CDR2 from the germline V gene are SNHLY and FYNNEI. This CDR3 has 14 amino acids. Trimming pared 4 bases from V and 2 bases from J, leaving 9 bases between. CDR3 coding DNA: TGTGCCAGCAGTGGGCGGACAACCTACAATGAGCAGTTCTTC. Its protein is CASSGRTTYNEQFF.

To note about this clonotype: This sequence may be a read error, since a much larger clone differs from it by one base. The chain recombines TRBV4-1 with TRBJ2-7, with no clear D. Germline CDR1 reads MGHRA; CDR2 reads YSYEKL. The CDR3 runs 15 residues. The CDR3 sequence is CTSSQDGKLPYEQYF. CDR3 bases: TGCACCAGCAGCCAAGATGGGAAACTACCCTACGAGCAGTACTTC.

In the case of this clonotype: With a much larger clone just one base away, this may be a read error. This chain links TRBV12-3 or TRBV12-4 with TRBJ1-2; tentatively, D is TRBD1 (5 bases). There are 13 residues in the CDR3. CDR3 residues: CVSSLEGYYGYTF. In nucleotides, the CDR3 is TGTGTCAGCAGTTTAGAGGGGTACTATGGCTACACCTTC.

In the case of this clonotype: A much larger clone sits a single nucleotide away, making a read error possible. The chain links TRBV12-3 or TRBV12-4 to TRBJ2-1, with 10 bases fitting TRBD1. The V gene end was trimmed by 5 bases and the J gene end by 6 bases; junction bases not matched to a gene: 4. The length of the CDR3 is 14 residues. The CDR3 DNA sequence: TGTGCCAGCAGTCTACGGACAGGGGGCAATGAGCAGTTCTTC. Translation gives CASSLRTGGNEQFF.

V and J are TRBV20-1 and TRBJ2-1; 7 bases map to TRBD1. J gave up 0 bases and V 1 base, and 3 bases lay outside the gene matches. Germline CDR1 and CDR2: DFQATT and SNEGSKA (reference sequence). The CDR3 length is 15 residues. CDR3: CSARGGTASYNEQFF. In DNA form, the CDR3 reads TGCAGTGCTAGAGGAGGGACAGCCTCCTACAATGAGCAGTTCTTC.

This clonotype was detected a few times. This chain connects TRBV6-2 or TRBV6-3 to TRBJ2-3; the D is unclear. V was shortened by 2 bases and J by 0 bases, with 12 bases between the two germline ends. Germline V gene data show CDR1 as MNHEY and CDR2 as SVGEGT. The CDR3 has 16 residues. The CDR3 nucleotides are TGTGCCAGCAGTTACCTGTCAGGTCCTAGCACAGATACGCAGTATTTT. Translated, it gives CASSYLSGPSTDTQYF.

This clonotype has just a few counts. A single base separates this from a much larger clone, so it may be a read error. V usage is TRBV7-9 and J usage is TRBJ1-1; D is possibly TRBD1 (6 bases). CDR1 SEHNR and CDR2 FQNEAQ come from the germline V gene (reference sequence). This CDR3 spans 16 amino acids. CDR3: CASSLAYGGTNTEASF. The CDR3 region has the DNA TGTGCCAGCAGCTTAGCGTACGGGGGCACGAACACTGAAGCTTCCTTT.

Of note for this clonotype: This may be a read error, as it is one base from a much larger clone. V gene TRBV4-3 combines with J gene TRBJ2-1, with a tentative D call TRBD2 (5 bases). The CDR3 covers 15 residues. V dropped 0 bases and J dropped 6 bases, with 12 bases sitting between them. The germline CDR1 and CDR2 sequences are LGHNA and YSLEER. The CDR3 DNA is TGCGCCAGCAGCCAAGACAACGACTACACCAATGAGCAGTTCTTC. This sequence encodes CASSQDNDYTNEQFF.

This clonotype was detected ten times or more. The chain recombines TRBV7-9 with TRBJ2-3; the match to TRBD2 covers 16 bases. J gave up 1 base and V 4 bases, and 8 bases lay outside the gene matches. The germline CDR1 and CDR2 sequences are SEHNR and FQNEAQ (reference sequence). This CDR3 region has 19 residues. The CDR3 DNA reads TGTGCCAGCAGCTCCCCCGGGACTAGCGGGAGGGCCGGCACAGATACGCAGTATTTT. Translation gives CASSSPGTSGRAGTDTQYF.

This clonotype appeared a few times. This may be a read error, as it is one base from a much larger clone. The V and J genes are TRBV12-3 or TRBV12-4 and TRBJ1-2, with 11 bases aligning to TRBD1. V lost 1 base, J lost 7 bases, and 8 bases stayed unmatched. The CDR3 contains 16 residues. The CDR3 region is CASSLGRTGGAGGYTF. The CDR3 DNA reads as TGTGCCAGCAGTTTAGGAAGGACAGGGGGCGCCGGTGGCTACACCTTC.

The V gene is TRBV4-2, the J gene TRBJ2-1; D remains unclear. Trimming pared 0 bases from V and 4 bases from J, leaving 10 bases between. Germline V gives CDR1 LGHNA, CDR2 YNFKEQ. CDR3 length: 15 amino acids. The CDR3 region is CASSQDRLAYNEQFF. CDR3 DNA: TGTGCCAGCAGCCAAGATCGGCTTGCTTACAATGAGCAGTTCTTC.

This clonotype has at least ten counts. The junction departs from the called germline gene at one end, perhaps through a read error. V and J are TRBV15 and TRBJ1-5; no definite D call. This CDR3 spans 14 amino acids. Germline V gives CDR1 LNHNV, CDR2 YYDKDF (reference sequence). The CDR3 sequence is CATDDRADYQPQHF. CDR3 in DNA: TGTGCCACCGACGACCGCGCGGACTATCAACCCCAGCATTTT.

About this clonotype: This may come from a read error, since a much larger clone is one base off. The chain employs TRBV20-1 and TRBJ2-3; a possible D gene is TRBD2 (7 bases). From germline, CDR1 is DFQATT and CDR2 SNEGSKA (reference sequence). The length of the CDR3 is 15 residues. This CDR3 reads CGAREGGVIADTQYF. The CDR3 DNA reads as TGCGGTGCTAGAGAGGGGGGGGTTATTGCAGATACGCAGTATTTT.

This clonotype was seen a handful of times. The chain uses TRBV18 and TRBJ2-7; 8 bases map to TRBD2. Trimming cost V 8 bases and J 2 bases; bases outside gene matches: 5. This CDR3 has 13 residues. Germline lookup yields CDR1 KGHSH and CDR2 LQKENI. The CDR3 reads CASPRAGAYEQYF. The CDR3 DNA is TGTGCCAGCCCACGAGCGGGAGCCTACGAGCAGTACTTC.

As for this clonotype: It may be a read error: a sequence one base away is much more abundant. The rearrangement links TRBV19 to TRBJ2-7; 7 bases are a match to TRBD2. This CDR3 is 15 amino acids long. CDR1 and CDR2 (germline): LNHDA, SQIVND (reference sequence). The trim removed 5 bases at V and 5 bases at J, leaving 12 bases unmatched. CDR3 nucleotides: TGTGCCAGTAGTCCCACCACTGCGGGAGTAAACGAGCAGTACTTC. Amino acids: CASSPTTAGVNEQYF.

In the case of this clonotype: This could be a read error, since a much larger clone is one nucleotide away. CDR3 sequence: CASSRTGREQYF. CDR3 nucleotides: TGTGCCAGCAGCCGCACGGGGCGCGAGCAGTACTTC. The rearrangement uses TRBV11-3 and TRBJ2-7; D assignment may be TRBD1 or TRBD2 (5 bases each). Deletions cut 5 bases from V and 6 bases from J, with 11 bases between. Germline loops: CDR1 SGHNT, CDR2 YENEEA. This CDR3 comprises 12 residues.

This clonotype was seen ten or more times. The V call is TRBV24-1, the J call TRBJ2-2, with a tentative D call TRBD2 (5 bases). Trimming pared 3 bases from V and 0 bases from J, leaving 13 bases between. Germline loops: CDR1 KGHDR, CDR2 SFDVKD. The CDR3 covers 17 residues. The CDR3 DNA reads TGTGCCACCAGTGATGACACGAGGGCAGCGAACACCGGGGAGCTGTTTTTT. Translated, it gives CATSDDTRAANTGELFF.